A single sample is the source of the 27 T cell receptor beta chains below, sequenced in a study of naive and memory T cell subsets. An equimolar mix of two oligonucleotides served as the beta constant-region primer for TRBC1 and TRBC2. Each CDR3 protein gets one entry after TCRdb re-called the UMI-ligation and nested PCR reads with MiXCR. The sample lists around 27,000 distinct CDR3 sequences; around a tenth were seen once. The sequenced sample consisted of effector memory CD4+ T cells from blood. Subset indicated: effector memory, CD45RA- CD27-. Source of these receptors: a human donor in good health.

The sample holds a few counts of this clonotype. J is TRBJ2-1 and V is TRBV12-3 or TRBV12-4, with TRBD2 matching 15 bases. CDR3 length: 16 residues. Trimming removed 3 bases from V and 8 bases from J; junction bases left unmatched: 5. The CDR3: CASSFRTSGRAHEQFF. CDR3 sequence (DNA): TGTGCCAGCAGTTTTAGGACTAGCGGGAGGGCCCATGAGCAGTTCTTC.

This clonotype was seen only a few times. This may stem from a read error, because a much larger clone lies one nucleotide away. V gene TRBV18 combines with J gene TRBJ2-7; 10 bases agree with TRBD1. The V gene's germline CDR1 is KGHSH and CDR2 LQKENI. CDR3 length: 17 residues. J gave up 4 bases and V 3 bases, and 12 bases lay outside the gene matches. CDR3 coding DNA: TGTGCCAGCTCACCGCTCTCGGGACAGGGGAAAGGGTACGAGCAGTACTTC. Translating gives CASSPLSGQGKGYEQYF.

This clonotype was observed a handful of times. This chain connects TRBV29-1 to TRBJ1-2; D is possibly TRBD1 (5 bases). CDR1 and CDR2 (germline): SQVTM, ANQGSEA. V lost 7 bases to trimming and J lost 4 bases, with 16 bases between them. The CDR3 sequence is 13 residues long. Written as DNA, the CDR3 is TGCAGCGCCCCAGGAGAAAGGGGCTATGGCTACACCTTC. This sequence encodes CSAPGERGYGYTF.

This clonotype was seen ten or more times. This chain joins TRBV10-3 and TRBJ2-1; 12 positions agree with TRBD2. Germline V lookup: CDR1 ENHRY, CDR2 SYGVKD. The CDR3 sequence is 14 residues long. J gave up 7 bases and V 6 bases, and 4 bases lay outside the gene matches. CDR3 sequence: CAISRTSGTNEQFF. The CDR3 nucleotides are TGTGCCATCAGCCGGACTAGCGGGACAAATGAGCAGTTCTTC.

The V and J genes are TRBV7-2 and TRBJ1-1, with 8 nucleotides matching TRBD1. Germline V gene lookup returns CDR1 SGHTA and CDR2 FQGNSA. CDR3 length equals 15 residues. The J segment lost 1 base and the V segment lost 4 bases, leaving 5 bases of the junction unmatched. CDR3: CASSSYRGANTEAFF. Written as DNA, the CDR3 is TGTGCCAGCAGCTCATACAGGGGGGCGAACACTGAAGCTTTCTTT. The full variable domain, in which reference TRBV7-2 and TRBJ1-1 provide the parts outside the CDR3, is GAGVSQSPSNKVTEKGKDVELRCDPISGHTALYWYRQSLGQGLEFLIYFQGNSAPDKSGLPSDRFSAERTGGSVSTLTIQRTQQEDSAVYLCASSSYRGANTEAFFGQGTRLTVV.

The V and J genes are TRBV20-1 and TRBJ2-1, with 7 bases that match TRBD2. There are 13 residues in the CDR3. Unmatched junction bases numbered 4, after V lost 4 bases and J lost 4 bases. CDR1 DFQATT and CDR2 SNEGSKA come from the germline V gene (reference sequence). In DNA, the CDR3 is TGCAGTGCTACCGGGAGGATATACAATGAGCAGTTCTTC. Translated: CSATGRIYNEQFF.

This clonotype has ten or more counts. The J gene is TRBJ2-3, the V gene TRBV20-1; the D call may be TRBD1 or TRBD2 (5 bases each). The CDR3 has 13 amino acids. Trimming left V 7 bases short and J 1 base short, with 12 bases between. Germline-derived CDR1 and CDR2 are DFQATT and SNEGSKA (reference sequence). CDR3 protein: CSEVGRGTDTQYF. CDR3 sequence (DNA): TGCAGTGAGGTGGGACGGGGCACAGATACGCAGTATTTT.

This clonotype was counted many times. The J gene is TRBJ1-1, the V gene TRBV18; D gene uncertain. The CDR3 consists of 14 residues. With 1 base removed from V and 5 bases from J, the gap between germline ends came to 11 bases. The germline gives CDR1 KGHSH, CDR2 LQKENI. The DNA for the CDR3 is TGTGCCAGCTCACCACTAGAAGGGTTAACTGAAGCTTTCTTT. Its protein product is CASSPLEGLTEAFF.

This clonotype has at least ten counts. The chain has TRBV4-3 and TRBJ2-7; D remains unclear. Germline CDR1 reads LGHNA; CDR2 reads YSLEER. The CDR3 is 15 residues long. V was trimmed by 1 base and J by 6 bases, leaving 16 bases between them. This CDR3 reads CASSQGFGLVVEQYF. DNA for the CDR3: TGCGCCAGCAGCCAAGGTTTTGGCCTAGTTGTCGAGCAGTACTTC.

The CDR3 region has the DNA TGTGCCACCAGCAGAGGAGGGGGGACAAAAAATGAAAAACTGTTTTTT. Amino acids: CATSRGGGTKNEKLFF. The chain recombines TRBV15 with TRBJ1-4; maybe TRBD1 (6 bases). Germline-derived CDR1 and CDR2 are LNHNV and YYDKDF (reference sequence). This CDR3 contains 16 residues. Trimming took 1 base from V and 5 from J, leaving 14 bases between them.

The table lists this clonotype with a few counts. This chain uses TRBV7-2 with TRBJ2-5; D is uncertain. The CDR3 extends over 12 amino acids. Trimming took 4 bases from V and 3 from J, leaving 6 bases between them. Germline CDR1 and CDR2: SGHTA and FQGNSA. The CDR3 region has the DNA TGTGCCAGCAGCTACAAAGAAGAGACCCAGTACTTC. Protein: CASSYKEETQYF.

This clonotype was observed a few times. This rearrangement joins TRBV12-3 or TRBV12-4 to TRBJ2-1, with D possibly TRBD1 on 5 matching bases. CDR3 size: 15 residues. Trimming took off 1 base at V and 6 bases at J, with 13 bases between the two ends. CDR3 in amino acids: CASSLVSGYANEQFF. The CDR3 DNA reads TGTGCCAGCAGTTTAGTGTCAGGGTATGCCAATGAGCAGTTCTTC.

This clonotype came up a few times. The rearrangement links TRBV6-1 to TRBJ1-1; 7 bases agree with TRBD1. The CDR3 spans 14 residues. Germline assignment: CDR1 MNHNS and CDR2 SASEGT. Trimming at V came to 7 bases and at J to 7 bases, leaving 12 bases not matched to a gene. The CDR3: CASTHDRDFGEAFF. CDR3 nucleotides: TGTGCCAGCACCCACGACAGGGACTTCGGTGAAGCTTTCTTT.

The chain uses TRBV11-2 and TRBJ2-7; TRBD1 matches 9 bases. This CDR3 has 15 residues. The germline CDR1 and CDR2 sequences are SGHAT and FQNNGV. Losses at the gene ends were 8 bases for V and 3 bases for J; bases not matched to a gene: 11. The CDR3: CASGKQGALSYEQYF. The CDR3 DNA is TGTGCCAGCGGTAAACAGGGGGCGCTGAGCTACGAGCAGTACTTC.

The rearrangement joins TRBV5-1 to TRBJ1-1; no definite D call. Trimming took off 5 bases at V and 1 base at J, with 3 bases between the two ends. The germline V gene encodes CDR1 SGHRS and CDR2 YFSETQ. This CDR3 has 11 amino acids. The CDR3 DNA reads TGCGCCAGCAGGAGGAACACTGAAGCTTTCTTT. Its protein product is CASRRNTEAFF. Variable domain in full (rest from reference TRBV5-1 and TRBJ1-1): KAGVTQTPRYLIKTRGQQVTLSCSPISGHRSVSWYQQTPGQGLQFLFEYFSETQRNKGNFPGRFSGRQFSNSRSEMNVSTLELGDSALYLCASRRNTEAFFGQGTRLTVV.

Ten or more counts support this clonotype. The V and J genes are TRBV27 and TRBJ2-1, with 9 bases fitting TRBD1. Germline V gene sequence: CDR1 MNHEY, CDR2 SMNVEV (reference sequence). The CDR3 contains 18 residues. The V gene end was trimmed by 2 bases and the J gene end by 6 bases; junction bases not matched to a gene: 14. The CDR3 region has the DNA TGTGCCAGCAGTTTAGAAGCAATCCGGGACAGGGACGGCAATGAGCAGTTCTTC. Encoded protein: CASSLEAIRDRDGNEQFF.

The V gene is TRBV3-1, the J gene TRBJ1-6; the D gene is possibly TRBD1 (5 bases). Trimming removed 0 bases from V and 8 bases from J, with 11 bases in between. The CDR3 totals 15 residues. Per the germline V gene, CDR1 is LGHDT and CDR2 is YNNKEL (reference sequence). The CDR3 protein is CASSQEGLRDSPLHF. The CDR3, as DNA: TGTGCCAGCAGCCAAGAGGGACTTAGAGATTCACCCCTCCACTTT.

The chain combines TRBV27 with TRBJ1-2, with 8 bases aligning to TRBD1. The CDR3 length is 15 residues. The trim removed 3 bases at V and 8 bases at J, leaving 11 bases unmatched. Looked up from germline, CDR1 is MNHEY and CDR2 is SMNVEV (reference sequence). This CDR3 is CASSFYGQGALGYTF. CDR3 in DNA: TGTGCCAGCAGTTTTTATGGGCAGGGGGCTTTGGGCTACACCTTC.

This clonotype came up many times. V is TRBV6-6 and J is TRBJ1-1; no definite D call. CDR1 MNHNY and CDR2 SVGAGI come from the germline V gene (reference sequence). V was trimmed by 5 bases and J by 6 bases, leaving 7 bases between them. This CDR3 region has 11 residues. Here the CDR3 DNA reads TGTGCCAGCAGTACGAGACCTGAAGCTTTCTTT. Translated, it gives CASSTRPEAFF.

This clonotype was counted ten times or more. The rearrangement links TRBV30 to TRBJ1-2; possibly TRBD1 for D (5 bases). Germline V lookup: CDR1 GTSNPN, CDR2 SVGIG (reference sequence). V lost 0 bases and J lost 8, with 10 bases in between. The CDR3 loop spans 12 amino acids. The CDR3 sequence is CAWSVRGVGYTF. The CDR3 nucleotides are TGTGCCTGGAGTGTACGAGGGGTCGGCTACACCTTC.

This clonotype appeared a few times. This chain uses TRBV15 with TRBJ2-7; 7 bases agree with TRBD2. The CDR3 is made up of 16 amino acids. V shed 1 base and J 4 bases; nucleotides not matched to a gene: 10. Germline loops: CDR1 LNHNV, CDR2 YYDKDF (reference sequence). The CDR3 nucleotides read TGTGCCACCAGCAGAGCCCCAGGACTAGGGCTGTACGAGCAGTACTTC. Translation: CATSRAPGLGLYEQYF.

The chain employs TRBV7-9 and TRBJ1-3; 8 nucleotides line up with TRBD1. J lost 0 bases, V lost 10 bases, and 17 bases had no gene match. CDR1 and CDR2 from the germline V gene are SEHNR and FQNEAQ (reference sequence). The CDR3 length is 18 residues. The CDR3 spells CANTLPGQAFSSGNTIYF. In DNA form, the CDR3 reads TGTGCCAATACTTTACCGGGACAGGCGTTTAGCTCTGGAAACACCATATATTTT.

This clonotype was counted ten times or more. The gene calls are TRBV6-4 and TRBJ2-3; D is undetermined. The ends were cut back, 5 bases at V and 2 bases at J, with 17 bases in the middle. The CDR3 covers 16 residues. Germline-derived CDR1 and CDR2 are MRHNA and SNTAGT. CDR3 in amino acids: CASSNRPGESTDTQYF. CDR3 nucleotides: TGTGCCAGCAGTAACCGACCAGGTGAATCCACAGATACGCAGTATTTT.

This clonotype occurred many times. The rearrangement joins TRBV12-3 or TRBV12-4 to TRBJ1-1; no definite D call. CDR3 length: 14 residues. The V end was cut by 7 bases, the J end by 6 bases, with 18 bases between. CDR3 bases: TGTGCCAGCAATAGGGCAGGACTCTATCCTGAAGCTTTCTTT. This codes for CASNRAGLYPEAFF.

The chain combines TRBV20-1 with TRBJ2-1; no definite D call. The CDR3 has 11 amino acids. V lost 6 bases and J 8 bases, leaving 11 bases between the germline ends. Per the germline V gene, CDR1 is DFQATT and CDR2 is SNEGSKA (reference sequence). CDR3 coding DNA: TGCAGTGCCAATACAAAGGATGAGCAGTTCTTC. Its translation: CSANTKDEQFF.

The genes are TRBV5-4 and TRBJ1-1; D ambiguous. The CDR3 has 15 residues. The V and J ends lost 4 bases and 1 base respectively, with 14 bases between them. Germline CDR1 reads SGHNT; CDR2 reads YYREEE (reference sequence). Written as DNA, the CDR3 is TGTGCCAGCAGCCCGTCAGGACGGTCGAACACTGAAGCTTTCTTT. The encoded protein is CASSPSGRSNTEAFF.

This clonotype was counted ten times or more. The rearrangement links TRBV6-2 or TRBV6-3 to TRBJ1-1; TRBD1 aligns across 7 bases. This CDR3 comprises 14 residues. V lost 6 bases and J lost 1; bases outside the gene matches: 5. The V gene's germline CDR1 is MNHEY and CDR2 SVGEGT. The DNA of the CDR3 is TGTGCCAGCAGCCCGGGACAGACGAACACTGAAGCTTTCTTT. Its protein product is CASSPGQTNTEAFF.